These 4 T cell receptor beta chains were all obtained from the same sample, sequenced in a study of cytomegalovirus exposure and HLA in healthy donors. The PCR used 60 Vbeta and 13 Jbeta primers. The assay was immunoSEQ multiplex PCR, and TCRdb's table has in-frame clones only and misses some. The table has 200,000 to 250,000 clones, about 80% seen once. Source material: PBMCs. All receptors come from a woman aged 55-75 years in good health and CMV-seropositive.

The V call is TRBV4-1, the J call TRBJ2-3; D call uncertain. The CDR3 covers 15 residues. Trimming left V 0 bases short and J 1 base short, with 8 bases between. Germline loops: CDR1 MGHRA, CDR2 YSYEKL. This CDR3 reads CASSQDDRGTDTQYF. CDR3 sequence (DNA): TGCGCCAGCAGCCAAGACGACCGGGGCACAGATACGCAGTATTTT.

A single count supports this clone. The chain combines TRBV4-3 with TRBJ2-1; the match to TRBD1 covers 7 bases. Germline CDR1 LGHNA, CDR2 YSLEER. V was clipped by 0 bases and J by 8 bases; unmatched bases: 7. The CDR3 contains 15 residues. The DNA for the CDR3 is TGCGCCAGCAGCCAAGACCCAACAGGGGTTTATGAGCAGTTCTTC. Its translation is CASSQDPTGVYEQFF.

This rearrangement joins TRBV7-6 to TRBJ1-5; D remains ambiguous. The CDR3 is 12 residues long. Trimming removed 5 bases from V and 5 bases from J, with 7 bases in between. Per the germline V gene, CDR1 is SGHVS and CDR2 is FNYEAQ. In DNA, the CDR3 is TGTGCCAGCAGCCAACAGTATCAGCCCCAGCATTTT. Its translation is CASSQQYQPQHF.

This chain connects TRBV5-6 to TRBJ1-1, with D tentatively TRBD1 (6 bases). The germline V gene encodes CDR1 SGHDT and CDR2 YYEEEE. CDR3 length: 14 residues. V dropped 4 bases and J dropped 7 bases, with 17 bases sitting between them. The CDR3 DNA reads as TGTGCCAGCAGCCCGGCGGGCAGGGGTAATGAAGCTTTCTTT. This gives the protein CASSPAGRGNEAFF.